The next 13 T cell receptor beta chains were all read from a single sample in a study of blood T cell repertoires in COVID-19. Sequencing was performed with immunoSEQ multiplex PCR; in TCRdb, only in-frame clones are kept and a portion is missing. Here the sample spans approximately 180,000 clones, 82% being singletons. The sequenced sample was peripheral blood. All receptors come from a woman aged 70-85 years with acute or convalescent COVID-19.

The J gene is TRBJ1-2, the V gene TRBV3-1 (or the pseudogene TRBV3-2); 10 nucleotides match TRBD1. The CDR3 runs to 16 residues. After removal of 3 bases from V and 1 base from J, the junction contained 5 bases not matched to a gene. Germline values: CDR1 LGHDT, CDR2 YNNKEL (reference sequence). The CDR3 loop is CASSHPDRGVNYGYTF. As DNA, the CDR3 is TGTGCCAGCAGCCATCCGGACAGGGGGGTTAACTATGGCTACACCTTC.

The chain is built from TRBV19 and TRBJ1-4; the match to TRBD1 covers 7 bases. J gave up 5 bases and V 3 bases, and 6 bases lay outside the gene matches. The CDR3 runs to 15 residues. Germline V CDR1 and CDR2: LNHDA, SQIVND (reference sequence). The CDR3 sequence is CASSMTGTENEKLFF. The CDR3 DNA reads as TGTGCCAGTAGTATGACCGGGACAGAGAATGAAAAACTGTTTTTT.

This clone was found a few times. The same CDR3 is also encoded by other DNA sequences in this sample. This sequence joins TRBV12-3 or TRBV12-4 and TRBJ1-2, with D unclear. The CDR3 has 13 amino acids. With 2 bases removed from V and 4 bases from J, the gap between germline ends came to 8 bases. The CDR3 loop reads CASSLRGGYGYTF. For the CDR3, the DNA is TGTGCCAGCAGTTTACGGGGAGGCTATGGCTACACCTTC.

This chain uses TRBV5-5 with TRBJ2-1, with 11 nucleotides matching TRBD1. CDR1 is SGHKS and CDR2 is YYEKEE in the germline V gene (reference sequence). Trimming at V came to 4 bases and at J to 5 bases, leaving 5 bases not matched to a gene. The CDR3 consists of 15 residues. The CDR3 reads CASSTGTGGHNEQFF. CDR3 nucleotide sequence: TGTGCCAGCAGCACGGGGACAGGGGGGCACAATGAGCAGTTCTTC.

The chain combines TRBV28 with TRBJ1-2, with D hard to call. V was clipped by 2 bases and J by 3 bases, with 7 bases between them. From germline, CDR1 is MDHEN and CDR2 SYDVKM. The CDR3 sequence is 13 residues long. The CDR3 region is CASSLGTDYGYTF. In DNA, the CDR3 is TGTGCCAGCAGTTTAGGTACAGACTATGGCTACACCTTC.

The gene calls are TRBV11-2 and TRBJ2-2; the match to TRBD2 covers 8 bases. This CDR3 region has 16 residues. The germline V gene has CDR1 SGHAT and CDR2 FQNNGV. The ends lost 0 bases at V and 2 bases at J; junction bases unmatched: 2. Here the CDR3 DNA reads TGTGCCAGCAGCTTAGAACTAGCGGAAAACACCGGGGAGCTGTTTTTT. This sequence encodes CASSLELAENTGELFF.

This clone showed up just once. The chain has TRBV28 and TRBJ1-2, with 9 bases lining up with TRBD1. Germline V gene data show CDR1 as MDHEN and CDR2 as SYDVKM. The V gene end was trimmed by 7 bases and the J gene end by 6 bases; junction bases not matched to a gene: 12. The CDR3 loop spans 15 amino acids. The chain's CDR3 is CASIDIIRDRDGYTF. In DNA, the CDR3 is TGTGCCAGCATTGATATCATCCGGGACAGGGATGGCTACACCTTC.

The CDR3 is CASSGRLLSSYNEQFF. For the CDR3, the DNA is TGTGCCAGCAGTGGTAGACTACTGAGCTCCTACAATGAGCAGTTCTTC. This chain links TRBV6-1 with TRBJ2-1; D might be TRBD2 (5 bases). The V and J ends lost 4 bases and 0 bases respectively, with 13 bases between them. This CDR3 comprises 16 residues. Germline values: CDR1 MNHNS, CDR2 SASEGT.

This chain joins TRBV10-3 and TRBJ2-7; TRBD2 matches 9 bases. V lost 6 bases and J lost 0; bases outside the gene matches: 6. This CDR3 has 15 amino acids. CDR1 is ENHRY and CDR2 is SYGVKD in the germline V gene. CDR3 in amino acids: CAISPTSGNSYEQYF. Here the CDR3 DNA reads TGTGCCATCAGCCCGACTAGCGGAAACTCCTACGAGCAGTACTTC.

On this clone: Other DNA sequences in this sample translate to the same CDR3. The CDR3 coding sequence is TGTGCCAGCAGCCAAGGGAGGAATGGCTACACCTTC. This gives the protein CASSQGRNGYTF. The genes are TRBV3-1 (or the pseudogene TRBV3-2) and TRBJ1-2; D unresolved. The CDR3 loop spans 12 amino acids. Germline CDR1 and CDR2: LGHDT and YNNKEL (reference sequence). With 1 base removed from V and 6 bases from J, the gap between germline ends came to 6 bases.

The chain is built from TRBV7-2 and TRBJ2-3; no clear D. From germline, CDR1 is SGHTA and CDR2 FQGNSA. The CDR3 extends over 12 amino acids. The V gene lost 5 bases and the J gene lost 2 bases, with 5 bases spanning the gap. The chain's CDR3 is CASSPVTDTQYF. The CDR3 DNA reads as TGTGCCAGCAGCCCCGTCACAGATACGCAGTATTTT.

The chain links TRBV30 to TRBJ2-7, with a possible D match to TRBD1 (5 bases). The CDR3 consists of 13 residues. Germline lookup yields CDR1 GTSNPN and CDR2 SVGIG (reference sequence). V lost 0 bases to trimming and J lost 2 bases, with 8 bases between them. The CDR3 DNA follows: TGTGCCTGGAGTGTTCCAGGGCCCTACGAGCAGTACTTC. It is translated as CAWSVPGPYEQYF.

The chain recombines TRBV9 with TRBJ2-1; tentatively, D is TRBD1 (5 bases). Per germline, CDR1 SGDLS and CDR2 YYNGEE. Trimming removed 4 bases at V and 3 bases at J, with 20 bases between. This CDR3 has 17 residues. The chain's CDR3 is CASSPSSGRGIYNEQFF. The DNA of the CDR3 is TGTGCCAGCAGCCCGAGTTCGGGTAGGGGAATCTACAATGAGCAGTTCTTC.